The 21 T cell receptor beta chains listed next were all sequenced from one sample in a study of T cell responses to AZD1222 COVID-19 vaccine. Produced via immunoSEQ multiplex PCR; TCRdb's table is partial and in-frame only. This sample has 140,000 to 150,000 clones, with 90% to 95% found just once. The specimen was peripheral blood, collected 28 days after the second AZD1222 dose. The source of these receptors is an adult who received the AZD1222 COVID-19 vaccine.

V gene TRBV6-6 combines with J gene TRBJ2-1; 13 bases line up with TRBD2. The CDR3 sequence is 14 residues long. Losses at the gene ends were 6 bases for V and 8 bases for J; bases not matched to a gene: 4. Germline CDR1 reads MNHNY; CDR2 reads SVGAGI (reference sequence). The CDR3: CASRTSGRYDEQFF. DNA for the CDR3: TGTGCCAGCAGGACTAGCGGGAGGTACGATGAGCAGTTCTTC.

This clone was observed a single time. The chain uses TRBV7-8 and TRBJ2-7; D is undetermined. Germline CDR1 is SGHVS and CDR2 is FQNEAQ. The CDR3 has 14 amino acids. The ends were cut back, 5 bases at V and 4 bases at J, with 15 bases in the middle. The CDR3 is CASSPIRTRYEQYF. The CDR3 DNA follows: TGTGCCAGCAGCCCAATCAGGACCCGGTACGAGCAGTACTTC.

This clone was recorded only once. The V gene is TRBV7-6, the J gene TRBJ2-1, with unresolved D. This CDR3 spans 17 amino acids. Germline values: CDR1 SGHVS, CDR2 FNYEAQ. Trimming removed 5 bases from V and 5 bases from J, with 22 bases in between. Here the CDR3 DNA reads TGTGCCAGCAGCGCCCACTGGAGTGGCCGAAGTGACAATGAGCAGTTCTTC. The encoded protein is CASSAHWSGRSDNEQFF.

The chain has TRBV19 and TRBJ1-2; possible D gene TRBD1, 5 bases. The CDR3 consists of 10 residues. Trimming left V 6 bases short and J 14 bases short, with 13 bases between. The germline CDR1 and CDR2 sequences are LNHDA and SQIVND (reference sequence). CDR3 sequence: CASSSIGTTF. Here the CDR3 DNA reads TGTGCCAGTAGCAGTATCGGGACGACCTTC. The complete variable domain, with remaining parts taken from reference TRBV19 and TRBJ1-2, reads DGGITQSPKYLFRKEGQNVTLSCEQNLNHDAMYWYRQDPGQGLRLIYYSQIVNDFQKGDIAEGYSVSREKKESFPLTVTSAQKNPTAFYLCASSSIGTTFGSGTRLTVV.

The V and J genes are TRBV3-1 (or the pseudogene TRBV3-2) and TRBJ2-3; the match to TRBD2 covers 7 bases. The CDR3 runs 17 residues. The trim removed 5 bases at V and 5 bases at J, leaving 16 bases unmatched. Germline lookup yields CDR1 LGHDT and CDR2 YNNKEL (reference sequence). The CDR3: CASSVPRLGGSIDTQYF. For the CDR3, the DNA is TGTGCCAGCAGCGTACCACGCCTCGGGGGGTCCATAGATACGCAGTATTTT.

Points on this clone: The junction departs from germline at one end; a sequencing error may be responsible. The CDR3 DNA follows: TGTGCCAGCAGTTTAGCGGGCCCACAAGAGACCCAGTACTTC. Translation: CASSLAGPQETQYF. The chain has TRBV11-2 and TRBJ2-5, with 7 bases matching TRBD2. The CDR3 has 14 residues. Germline assignment: CDR1 SGHAT and CDR2 FQNNGV.

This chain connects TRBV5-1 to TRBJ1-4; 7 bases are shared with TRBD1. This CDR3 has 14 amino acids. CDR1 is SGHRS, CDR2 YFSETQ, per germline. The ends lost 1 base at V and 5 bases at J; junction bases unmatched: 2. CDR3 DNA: TGCGCCAGCAGCTTGCAGGGGGTCAATGAAAAACTGTTTTTT. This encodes CASSLQGVNEKLFF.

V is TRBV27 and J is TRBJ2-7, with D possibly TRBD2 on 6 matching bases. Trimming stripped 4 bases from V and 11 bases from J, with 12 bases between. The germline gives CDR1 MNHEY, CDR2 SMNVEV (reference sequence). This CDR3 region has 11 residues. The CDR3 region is CASSSRGYKYF. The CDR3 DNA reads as TGTGCCAGCAGTTCTCGGGGGTACAAGTACTTC.

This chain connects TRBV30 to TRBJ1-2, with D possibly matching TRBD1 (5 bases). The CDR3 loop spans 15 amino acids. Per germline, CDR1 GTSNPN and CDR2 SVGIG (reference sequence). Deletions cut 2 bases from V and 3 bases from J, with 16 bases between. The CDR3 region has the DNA TGTGCCTGGAGTACCGGGGACCGCGGATACTATGGCTACACCTTC. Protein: CAWSTGDRGYYGYTF.

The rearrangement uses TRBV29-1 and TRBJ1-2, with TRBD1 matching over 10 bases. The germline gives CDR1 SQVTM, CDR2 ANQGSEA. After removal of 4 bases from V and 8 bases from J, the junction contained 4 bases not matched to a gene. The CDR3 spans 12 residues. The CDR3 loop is CSVGDRGWGYTF. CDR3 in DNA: TGCAGCGTTGGGGACAGGGGTTGGGGCTACACCTTC.

The CDR3 region is CASSLVGVNGELFF. The CDR3 DNA is TGCGCCAGCAGCTTGGTGGGGGTTAACGGGGAGCTGTTTTTT. V usage is TRBV5-1 and J usage is TRBJ2-2, with D possibly being TRBD1 or TRBD2 (5 bases each). The length of the CDR3 is 14 residues. V lost 0 bases to trimming and J lost 7 bases, with 10 bases between them. Per the germline V gene, CDR1 is SGHRS and CDR2 is YFSETQ.

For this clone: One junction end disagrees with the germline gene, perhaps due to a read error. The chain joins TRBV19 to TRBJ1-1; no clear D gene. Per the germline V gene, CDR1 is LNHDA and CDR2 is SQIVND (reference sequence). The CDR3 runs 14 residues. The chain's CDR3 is CASTISWAVQEAFF. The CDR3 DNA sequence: TGTGCCAGTACTATATCCTGGGCAGTTCAGGAAGCTTTCTTT.

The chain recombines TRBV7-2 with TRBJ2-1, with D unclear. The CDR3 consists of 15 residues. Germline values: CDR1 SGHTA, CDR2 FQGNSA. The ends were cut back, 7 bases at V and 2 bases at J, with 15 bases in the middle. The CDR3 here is CASTLSEAAYNEQFF. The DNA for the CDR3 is TGTGCCAGCACCCTCTCCGAGGCGGCCTACAATGAGCAGTTCTTC.

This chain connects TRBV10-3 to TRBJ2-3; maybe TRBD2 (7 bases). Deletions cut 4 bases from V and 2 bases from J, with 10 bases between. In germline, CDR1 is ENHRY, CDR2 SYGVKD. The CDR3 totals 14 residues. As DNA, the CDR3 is TGTGCCATCAGTGGGGGGGGCGCCACAGATACGCAGTATTTT. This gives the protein CAISGGGATDTQYF.

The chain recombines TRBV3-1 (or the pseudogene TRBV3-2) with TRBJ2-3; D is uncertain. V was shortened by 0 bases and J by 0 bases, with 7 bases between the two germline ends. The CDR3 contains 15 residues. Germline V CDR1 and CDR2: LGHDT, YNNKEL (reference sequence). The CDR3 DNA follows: TGTGCCAGCAGCCAAGAGACGGTTAGCACAGATACGCAGTATTTT. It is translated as CASSQETVSTDTQYF.

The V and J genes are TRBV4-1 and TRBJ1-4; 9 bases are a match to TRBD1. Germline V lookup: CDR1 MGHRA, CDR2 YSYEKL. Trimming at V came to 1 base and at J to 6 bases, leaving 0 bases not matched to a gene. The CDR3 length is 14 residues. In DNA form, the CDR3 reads TGCGCCAGCAGCCAAGGGACAGGGGATGAAAAACTGTTTTTT. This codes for CASSQGTGDEKLFF.

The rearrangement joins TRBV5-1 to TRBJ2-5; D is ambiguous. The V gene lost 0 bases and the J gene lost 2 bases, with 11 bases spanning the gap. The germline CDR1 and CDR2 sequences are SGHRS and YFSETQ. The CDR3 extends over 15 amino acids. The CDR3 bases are TGCGCCAGCAGCTTGGGGGCAGTAAAGCAAGAGACCCAGTACTTC. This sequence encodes CASSLGAVKQETQYF.

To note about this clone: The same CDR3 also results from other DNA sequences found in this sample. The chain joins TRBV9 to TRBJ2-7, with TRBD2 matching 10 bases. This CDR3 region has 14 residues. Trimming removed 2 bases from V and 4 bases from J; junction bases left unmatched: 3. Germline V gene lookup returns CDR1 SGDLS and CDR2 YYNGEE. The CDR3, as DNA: TGTGCCAGCAGCGTGGGTAGCGGGGGGTACGAGCAGTACTTC. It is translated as CASSVGSGGYEQYF.

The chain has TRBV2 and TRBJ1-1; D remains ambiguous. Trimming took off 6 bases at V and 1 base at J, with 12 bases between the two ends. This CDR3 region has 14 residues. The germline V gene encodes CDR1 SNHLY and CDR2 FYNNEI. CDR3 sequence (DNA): TGTGCCAGCAGAACGCGAGATAAGAACACTGAAGCTTTCTTT. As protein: CASRTRDKNTEAFF.

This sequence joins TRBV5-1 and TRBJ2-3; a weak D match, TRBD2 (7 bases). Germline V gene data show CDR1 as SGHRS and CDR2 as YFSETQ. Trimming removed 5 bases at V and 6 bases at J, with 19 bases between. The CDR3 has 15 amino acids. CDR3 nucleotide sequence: TGCGCCAGCAGGGCTTCGGGGGGCCATCCCGATACGCAGTATTTT. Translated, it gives CASRASGGHPDTQYF.

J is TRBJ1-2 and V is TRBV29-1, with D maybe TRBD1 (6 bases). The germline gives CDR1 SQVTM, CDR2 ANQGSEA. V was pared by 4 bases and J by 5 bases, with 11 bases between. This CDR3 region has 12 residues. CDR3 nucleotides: TGCAGCGTTGCAGTAGGGGGTTATGGCTACACCTTC. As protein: CSVAVGGYGYTF.